This T cell receptor beta chain is from a study of blood T cell repertoires in COVID-19. Study background: PBMCs, B-cell-depleted T cells, or T cells were the source of the cDNA or gDNA that made up the material.

V trimming: 0 bases; J trimming: 0 bases; junction bases outside the gene matches: 5. Germline loops: CDR1 SGHRS, CDR2 YFSETQ. CDR3 length: 17 amino acids. TCRdb's copy holds only in-frame clones and misses some; the assay was immunoSEQ multiplex PCR. This sample has 70,000 to 100,000 clones, with over 75% found just once. The clonotype was recovered from a human donor in a cohort sampled during active COVID-19. This chain joins TRBV5-1 and TRBJ2-2; 7 nucleotides match TRBD2. Sequencing was done on a sample of peripheral blood. CDR3 nucleotide sequence: TGCGCCAGCAGCTTGGGCCCGGGGGGAGCGAACACCGGGGAGCTGTTTTTT. It translates to CASSLGPGGANTGELFF.